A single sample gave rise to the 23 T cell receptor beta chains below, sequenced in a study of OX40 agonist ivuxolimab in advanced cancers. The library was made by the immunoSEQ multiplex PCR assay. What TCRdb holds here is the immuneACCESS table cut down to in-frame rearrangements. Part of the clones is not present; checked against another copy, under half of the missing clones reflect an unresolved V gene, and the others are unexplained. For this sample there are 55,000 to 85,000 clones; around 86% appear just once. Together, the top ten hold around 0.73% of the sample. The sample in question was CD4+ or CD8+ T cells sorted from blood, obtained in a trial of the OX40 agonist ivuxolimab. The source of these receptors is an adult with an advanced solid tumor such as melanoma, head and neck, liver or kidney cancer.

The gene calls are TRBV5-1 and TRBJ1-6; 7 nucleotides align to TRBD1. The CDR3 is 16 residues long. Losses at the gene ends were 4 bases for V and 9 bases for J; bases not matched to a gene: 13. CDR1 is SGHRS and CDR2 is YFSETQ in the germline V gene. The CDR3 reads CASSVTPGTVGSPLHF. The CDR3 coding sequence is TGCGCCAGCAGCGTTACCCCCGGGACAGTGGGTTCACCCCTCCACTTT.

The CDR3 sequence: CAWTGTAADTQYF. CDR3 in DNA: TGTGCCTGGACCGGGACTGCCGCTGATACGCAGTATTTT. V gene TRBV30 combines with J gene TRBJ2-3, with D tentatively TRBD2 (6 bases). CDR3 length: 13 amino acids. The ends were cut back, 4 bases at V and 6 bases at J, with 14 bases in the middle. Germline CDR1 is GTSNPN and CDR2 is SVGIG (reference sequence). The variable domain in full, with the rest retrieved from reference TRBV30 and TRBJ2-3, is SQTIHQWPATLVQPVGSPLSLECTVEGTSNPNLYWYRQAAGRGLQLLFYSVGIGQISSEVPQNLSASRPQDRQFILSSKKLLLSDSGFYLCAWTGTAADTQYFGPGTRLTVL.

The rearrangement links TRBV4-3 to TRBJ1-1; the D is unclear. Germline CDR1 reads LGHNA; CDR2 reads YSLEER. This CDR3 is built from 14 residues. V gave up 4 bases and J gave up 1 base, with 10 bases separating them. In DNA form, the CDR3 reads TGCGCCAGCAGCCTCGACCGGAGGAACACTGAAGCTTTCTTT. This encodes CASSLDRRNTEAFF.

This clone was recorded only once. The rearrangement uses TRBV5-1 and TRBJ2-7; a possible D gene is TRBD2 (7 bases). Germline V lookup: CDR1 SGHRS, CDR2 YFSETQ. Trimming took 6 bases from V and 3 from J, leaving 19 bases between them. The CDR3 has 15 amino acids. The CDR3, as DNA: TGCGCCAGCAACCGGATAGGGGAGGGGGTCTACGAGCAGTACTTC. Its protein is CASNRIGEGVYEQYF.

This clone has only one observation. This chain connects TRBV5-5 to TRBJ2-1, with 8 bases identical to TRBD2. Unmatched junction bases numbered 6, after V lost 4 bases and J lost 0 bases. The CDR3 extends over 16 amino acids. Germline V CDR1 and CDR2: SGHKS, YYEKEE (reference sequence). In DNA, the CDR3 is TGTGCCAGCAGCCCGTTAGCGGGAAGCTCCTACAATGAGCAGTTCTTC. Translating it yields CASSPLAGSSYNEQFF. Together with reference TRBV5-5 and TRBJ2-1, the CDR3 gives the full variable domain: DAGVTQSPTHLIKTRGQQVTLRCSPISGHKSVSWYQQVLGQGPQFIFQYYEKEERGRGNFPDRFSARQFPNYSSELNVNALLLGDSALYLCASSPLAGSSYNEQFFGPGTRLTVL.

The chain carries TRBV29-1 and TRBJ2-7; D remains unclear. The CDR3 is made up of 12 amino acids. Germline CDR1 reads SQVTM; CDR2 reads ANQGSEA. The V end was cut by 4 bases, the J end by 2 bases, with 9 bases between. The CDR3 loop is CSVGPNTYEQYF. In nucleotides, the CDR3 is TGCAGCGTTGGACCGAACACCTACGAGCAGTACTTC.

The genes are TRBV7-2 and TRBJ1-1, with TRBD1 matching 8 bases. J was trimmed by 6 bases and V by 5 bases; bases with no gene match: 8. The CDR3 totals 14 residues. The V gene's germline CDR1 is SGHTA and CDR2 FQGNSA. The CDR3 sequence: CASSRGRTGSEAFF. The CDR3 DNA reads TGTGCCAGCAGCCGAGGGAGGACAGGGTCTGAAGCTTTCTTT.

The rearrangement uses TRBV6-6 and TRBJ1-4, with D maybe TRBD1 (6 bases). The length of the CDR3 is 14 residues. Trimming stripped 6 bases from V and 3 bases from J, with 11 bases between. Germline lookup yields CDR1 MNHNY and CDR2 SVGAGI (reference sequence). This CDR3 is CASSRTAPNEKLFF. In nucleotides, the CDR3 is TGTGCCAGCAGCCGGACAGCGCCTAATGAAAAACTGTTTTTT.

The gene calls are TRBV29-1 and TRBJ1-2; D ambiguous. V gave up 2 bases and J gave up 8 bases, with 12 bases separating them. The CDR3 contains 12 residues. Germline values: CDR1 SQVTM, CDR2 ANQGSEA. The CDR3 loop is CSVEKARSGYTF. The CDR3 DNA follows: TGCAGCGTTGAAAAAGCACGGAGCGGCTACACCTTC.

The CDR3 DNA is TGTGCCAGCTCACGACAGGAGAATCAGCCCCAGCATTTT. This sequence encodes CASSRQENQPQHF. J is TRBJ1-5 and V is TRBV18, with a possible D match to TRBD1 (6 bases). The germline gives CDR1 KGHSH, CDR2 LQKENI. V was clipped by 4 bases and J by 4 bases, with 8 bases between them. This CDR3 spans 13 amino acids.

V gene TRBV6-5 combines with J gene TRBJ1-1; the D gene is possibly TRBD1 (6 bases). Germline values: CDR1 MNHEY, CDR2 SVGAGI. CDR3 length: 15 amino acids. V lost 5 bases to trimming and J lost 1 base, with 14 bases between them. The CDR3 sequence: CASSHEWTANTEAFF. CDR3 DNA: TGTGCCAGCAGTCATGAGTGGACAGCGAACACTGAAGCTTTCTTT.

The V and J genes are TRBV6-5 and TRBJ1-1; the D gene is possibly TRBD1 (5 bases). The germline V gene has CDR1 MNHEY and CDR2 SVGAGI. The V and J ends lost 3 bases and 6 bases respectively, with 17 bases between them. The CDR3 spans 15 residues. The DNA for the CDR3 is TGTGCCAGCAGTTATTCGACAGCACCAAAATCTGAAGCTTTCTTT. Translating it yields CASSYSTAPKSEAFF.

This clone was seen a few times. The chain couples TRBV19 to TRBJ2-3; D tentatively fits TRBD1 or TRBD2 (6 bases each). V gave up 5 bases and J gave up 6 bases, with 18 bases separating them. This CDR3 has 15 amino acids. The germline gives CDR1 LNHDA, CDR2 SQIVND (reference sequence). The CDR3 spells CASSVQGGQLDTQYF. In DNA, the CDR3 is TGTGCCAGTAGTGTCCAGGGAGGACAGCTCGATACGCAGTATTTT.

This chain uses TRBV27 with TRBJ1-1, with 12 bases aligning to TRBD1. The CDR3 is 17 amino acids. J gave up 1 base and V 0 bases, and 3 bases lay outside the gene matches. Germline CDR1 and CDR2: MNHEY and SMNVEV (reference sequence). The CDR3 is CASSLSGTGGKNTEAFF. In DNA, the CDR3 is TGTGCCAGCAGTTTATCGGGGACAGGGGGCAAGAACACTGAAGCTTTCTTT.

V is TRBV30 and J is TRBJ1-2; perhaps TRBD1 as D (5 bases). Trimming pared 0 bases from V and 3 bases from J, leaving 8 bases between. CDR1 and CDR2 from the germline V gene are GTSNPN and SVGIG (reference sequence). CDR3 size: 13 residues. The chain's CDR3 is CAWSVQGHYGYTF. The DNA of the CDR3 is TGTGCCTGGAGTGTTCAGGGTCACTATGGCTACACCTTC.

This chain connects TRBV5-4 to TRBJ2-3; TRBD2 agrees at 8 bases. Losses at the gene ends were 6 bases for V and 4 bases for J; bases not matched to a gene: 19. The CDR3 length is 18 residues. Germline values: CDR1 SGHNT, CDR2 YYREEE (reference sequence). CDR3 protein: CASNNLGRGASGADTQYF. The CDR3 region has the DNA TGTGCCAGCAACAACCTCGGGCGGGGGGCCTCTGGCGCAGATACGCAGTATTTT.

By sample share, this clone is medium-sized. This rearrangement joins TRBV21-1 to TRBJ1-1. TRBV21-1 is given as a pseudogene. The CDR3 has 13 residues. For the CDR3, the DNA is TGTGCCGCCAAAGGGCAGACGAACACTGAAGCTTTCTTT. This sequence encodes CAAKGQTNTEAFF.

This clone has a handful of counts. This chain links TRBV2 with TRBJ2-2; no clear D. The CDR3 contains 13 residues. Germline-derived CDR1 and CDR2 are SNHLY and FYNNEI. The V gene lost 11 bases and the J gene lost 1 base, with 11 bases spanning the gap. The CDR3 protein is CASQGENTGELFF. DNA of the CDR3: TGTGCCTCCCAAGGAGAGAACACCGGGGAGCTGTTTTTT.

CDR3 residues: CASSLGGLAAETQYF. CDR3 sequence (DNA): TGCGCCAGCAGCTTGGGGGGACTAGCGGCGGAGACCCAGTACTTC. J is TRBJ2-5 and V is TRBV5-1; 11 bases are a match to TRBD2. The ends lost 0 bases at V and 5 bases at J; junction bases unmatched: 3. The CDR3 is 15 residues long. Germline V gives CDR1 SGHRS, CDR2 YFSETQ.

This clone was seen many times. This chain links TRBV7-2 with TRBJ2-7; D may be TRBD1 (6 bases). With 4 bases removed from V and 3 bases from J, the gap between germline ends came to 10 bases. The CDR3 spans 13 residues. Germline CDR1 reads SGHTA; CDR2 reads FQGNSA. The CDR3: CASSSGASYEQYF. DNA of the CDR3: TGTGCCAGCAGCTCAGGGGCGAGCTACGAGCAGTACTTC.

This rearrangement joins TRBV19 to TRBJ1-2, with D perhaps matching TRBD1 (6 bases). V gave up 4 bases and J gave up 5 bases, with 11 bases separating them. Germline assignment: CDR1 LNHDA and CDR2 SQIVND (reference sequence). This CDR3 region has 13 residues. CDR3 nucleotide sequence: TGTGCCAGTAGTAGGGGGGCGCGGTATGGCTACACCTTC. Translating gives CASSRGARYGYTF.

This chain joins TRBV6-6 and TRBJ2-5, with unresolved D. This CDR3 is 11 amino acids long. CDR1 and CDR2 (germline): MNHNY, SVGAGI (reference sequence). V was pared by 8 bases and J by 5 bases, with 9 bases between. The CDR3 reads CASLGLETQYF. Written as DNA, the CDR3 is TGTGCCAGCCTTGGCCTTGAGACCCAGTACTTC.

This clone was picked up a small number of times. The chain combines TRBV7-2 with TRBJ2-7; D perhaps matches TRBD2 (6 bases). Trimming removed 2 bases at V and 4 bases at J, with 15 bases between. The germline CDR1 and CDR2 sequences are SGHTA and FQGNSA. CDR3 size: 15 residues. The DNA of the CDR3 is TGTGCCAGCAGCTTAAGGGGAGGCAGATCGTACGAGCAGTACTTC. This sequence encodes CASSLRGGRSYEQYF.